Listed below are T cell receptor beta chains from one sample, sequenced in a study of Ad26.COV2.S vaccination and SARS-CoV-2 variants. Method: immunoSEQ multiplex PCR; TCRdb's copy keeps in-frame clones and lacks some. The sample contains about 400,000 clones, about 91% of which appear only once. The material was peripheral blood, obtained in a trial of Ad26.COV2.S vaccine versus placebo. These receptors came from a person aged 18-60 years who received the Ad26.COV2.S COVID-19 vaccine or a placebo. Both conserved end residues are part of each CDR3. D genes are given only for firm matches.

D gene	V gene	J gene	CDR3 protein
-	TRBV3-1/TRBV3-2	TRBJ2-5	CASSPGVTGSGRETQYF
-	TRBV10-2	TRBJ2-7	CASSVKDYEQYF
-	TRBV5-1	TRBJ2-1	CASSLVAGSSYNEQFF
TRBD1	TRBV30	TRBJ1-2	CAWSPGQGGYGYTF
TRBD2	TRBV6-5	TRBJ2-3	CASINGGGDTQYF
-	TRBV5-1	TRBJ2-1	CASSLGGPNEQFF
-	TRBV7-9	TRBJ1-2	CASSLAETGPYGYTF
-	TRBV29-1	TRBJ2-1	CSVEEGAGVEQFF
-	TRBV24-1	TRBJ2-1	CATSDRSTGSSYNEQFF
TRBD2	TRBV6-2/TRBV6-3	TRBJ2-1	CASSYVTGTSGSRGYNEQFF
TRBD2	TRBV19	TRBJ2-5	CASSSGEGYQETQYF
-	TRBV5-5	TRBJ1-1	CASSLSGMNTEAFF
TRBD1	TRBV24-1	TRBJ1-5	CATSGSGQGPNQPQHF
-	TRBV28	TRBJ2-2	CASSLTNTGELFF
-	TRBV25-1	TRBJ2-3	CASSDQEATDTQYF